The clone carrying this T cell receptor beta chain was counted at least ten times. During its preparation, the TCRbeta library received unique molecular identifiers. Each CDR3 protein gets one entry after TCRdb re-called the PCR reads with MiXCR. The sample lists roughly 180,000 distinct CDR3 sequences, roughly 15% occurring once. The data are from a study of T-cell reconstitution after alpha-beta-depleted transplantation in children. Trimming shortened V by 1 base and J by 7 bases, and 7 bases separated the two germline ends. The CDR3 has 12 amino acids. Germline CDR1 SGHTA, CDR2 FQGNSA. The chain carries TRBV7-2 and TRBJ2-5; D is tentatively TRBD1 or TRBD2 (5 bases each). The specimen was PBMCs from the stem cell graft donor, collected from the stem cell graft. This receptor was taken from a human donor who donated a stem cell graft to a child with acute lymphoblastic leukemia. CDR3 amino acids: CASSLDGGTQYF. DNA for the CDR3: TGTGCCAGCAGCTTAGATGGGGGGACCCAGTACTTC.